The rows below give T cell receptor beta chains drawn from one sample of a study. Produced via immunoSEQ multiplex PCR; TCRdb's table is partial and in-frame only. The sample consists of some 48,000 clones, 85% to 95% of them appearing once. Sequencing was done on a sample of PBMCs. These receptors all stem from a man between 40 and 49 years old with rheumatoid arthritis. The CDR3 runs from the conserved cysteine through the conserved F or W. D genes are given only for firm matches. Clone size is stated in some rows and not others, as once, few, many or a class when expanded.

J: TRBJ2-7; V: TRBV5-1; size: once; D: TRBD2; DNA: TGCGCCAGCGGGGGACTAGCGGGAGGGTACGAGCAGTACTTC; CDR3: CASGGLAGGYEQYF
J: TRBJ1-1; V: TRBV9; size: once; D: TRBD1; DNA: TGTGCCAGCAGCGTAGTAGGCACAGGGGGTACTGAAGCTTTCTTT; CDR3: CASSVVGTGGTEAFF
J: TRBJ2-7; V: TRBV5-1; size: -; D: -; DNA: TGCGCCAGCAGCTTGGCCACGGGAGCCTTGTTCGACGAGCAGTACTTC; CDR3: CASSLATGALFDEQYF
J: TRBJ2-1; V: TRBV24-1; size: -; D: TRBD2; DNA: TGTGCCACCAGTCGACTAGCGGGATTATACAATGAGCAGTTCTTC; CDR3: CATSRLAGLYNEQFF
J: TRBJ1-4; V: TRBV19; size: -; D: -; DNA: TGTGCCAGTAGTTCCCGACGGTTAACTAATGAAAAACTGTTTTTT; CDR3: CASSSRRLTNEKLFF
J: TRBJ2-1; V: TRBV5-5; size: -; D: TRBD2; DNA: TGTGCCAGCAGCGGGACTAGCGGGAGGTCCGATGAGCAGTTCTTC; CDR3: CASSGTSGRSDEQFF
J: TRBJ2-1; V: TRBV4-3; size: -; D: -; DNA: TGCGCCAGCAGCCAAGTCCGGGAAGCGTCCGGTGAGCAGTTCTTC; CDR3: CASSQVREASGEQFF
J: TRBJ1-4; V: TRBV7-2; size: -; D: -; DNA: TGTGCCAGCAGCTTAGCGGGCAGCAGGGGCCCCAGGGAGGAAAAACTGTTTTTT; CDR3: CASSLAGSRGPREEKLFF
J: TRBJ2-1; V: TRBV14; size: -; D: TRBD2; DNA: TGTGCCAGCAGACCTAGCGGGAGTGGCCATGAGCAGTTCTTC; CDR3: CASRPSGSGHEQFF
J: TRBJ1-2; V: TRBV29-1; size: once; D: TRBD1; DNA: TGCAGCGCGGGACAGGGAAACTATGGCTACACCTTC; CDR3: CSAGQGNYGYTF
J: TRBJ1-4; V: TRBV28; size: -; D: TRBD1; DNA: TGTGCCAGCAGTCAACTGACAGGGGGTCGTGAAAAACTGTTTTTT; CDR3: CASSQLTGGREKLFF
J: TRBJ1-1; V: TRBV2; size: -; D: TRBD1; DNA: TGTGCCAGCAGTACACAGGGGGCGCCGAACACTGAAGCTTTCTTT; CDR3: CASSTQGAPNTEAFF
J: TRBJ2-7; V: TRBV12-3/TRBV12-4; size: -; D: -; DNA: TGTGCCAGCAGTTTTTCTGGAGGATACGAGCAGTACTTC; CDR3: CASSFSGGYEQYF
J: TRBJ2-3; V: TRBV5-6; size: -; D: TRBD2; DNA: TGTGCCAGCAGCGGGAGGCCCGGGACTAGCGGGAGCACAGATACGCAGTATTTT; CDR3: CASSGRPGTSGSTDTQYF